These 8 T cell receptor beta chains came from one sample sequenced in a study of Graves' ophthalmopathy and Graves' hyperthyroidism. Amplified TCR beta CDR3 regions were obtained using RNA transcripts as template. The first-round RT-PCR employed HTBI primers together with the Qiagen OneStep RT-PCR kit. A multiplex PCR was then performed as the second round. Via MiXCR, TCRdb re-called the multiplex PCR reads, giving one row per CDR3 protein. The repertoire holds 350,000 or so distinct CDR3 sequences, with roughly a sixth as singletons. Material: peripheral blood. These receptors were obtained from an adult man with Graves' ophthalmopathy.

This clonotype has at least ten counts. The J gene is TRBJ1-2, the V gene TRBV11-2, with a possible D match to TRBD1 (6 bases). Germline V gives CDR1 SGHAT, CDR2 FQNNGV. CDR3 length: 17 amino acids. The ends were cut back, 1 base at V and 3 bases at J, with 18 bases in the middle. The CDR3 reads CASSLGSGGRRYYGYTF. Here the CDR3 DNA reads TGTGCCAGCAGCTTAGGTAGCGGGGGGCGTAGGTACTATGGCTACACCTTC.

This clonotype was recorded at least ten times. The chain employs TRBV28 and TRBJ1-1; 7 bases agree with TRBD1. Germline trimming cut 10 bases from V and 1 base from J; bases unmatched to any gene: 3. The CDR3 has 12 residues. Germline V gene lookup returns CDR1 MDHEN and CDR2 SYDVKM. The CDR3 loop reads CATRQGNTEAFF. CDR3 bases: TGTGCCACCCGACAGGGGAACACTGAAGCTTTCTTT.

This clonotype was observed at least ten times. The chain joins TRBV12-3 or TRBV12-4 to TRBJ2-5; possible D gene TRBD1, 6 bases. The CDR3 has 14 residues. V lost 5 bases to trimming and J lost 1 base, with 11 bases between them. The CDR3 region has the DNA TGTGCCAGCAGTCAGGGGACAAGCCAAGAGACCCAGTACTTC. This codes for CASSQGTSQETQYF.

In regard to this clonotype: A much larger clonotype is one base distant, so this may be a read error. This chain's CDR3 is CASSPGTRSYPEETQYF. The CDR3 DNA reads TGTGCCAGCAGCCCTGGGACTAGGAGCTATCCAGAGGAGACCCAGTACTTC. The gene calls are TRBV11-1 and TRBJ2-5, with 8 bases matching TRBD2. This CDR3 is built from 17 residues. Unmatched junction bases numbered 16, after V lost 5 bases and J lost 5 bases. Germline-derived CDR1 and CDR2 are SGHAT and FQDESV (reference sequence).

There are many counts of this clonotype. This chain uses TRBV6-2 or TRBV6-3 with TRBJ1-5, with D maybe TRBD1 (5 bases). The germline CDR1 and CDR2 sequences are MNHEY and SVGEGT. V gave up 0 bases and J gave up 6 bases, with 21 bases separating them. CDR3 length: 18 amino acids. In DNA form, the CDR3 reads TGTGCCAGCAGTTACTCCCCCGGGAGGGGACGACGCGGTCAGCCCCAGCATTTT. This gives the protein CASSYSPGRGRRGQPQHF.

There are many counts of this clonotype. This chain links TRBV6-5 with TRBJ1-3, with D uncertain. The V and J ends lost 4 bases and 0 bases respectively, with 10 bases between them. From germline, CDR1 is MNHEY and CDR2 SVGAGI. This CDR3 contains 15 residues. CDR3 sequence: CASSSSHDSGNTIYF. The CDR3, as DNA: TGTGCCAGCAGTTCCTCACACGACTCTGGAAACACCATATATTTT.

Worth noting for this clonotype: A read error may produce the germline difference seen at one junction end. The chain combines TRBV12-3 or TRBV12-4 with TRBJ1-2; D is unresolved. The CDR3 sequence is 14 residues long. As DNA, the CDR3 is TGTGCCAGCAACGAACGGGGTGGTGACTATGGCTACAACTTC. This encodes CASNERGGDYGYNF.

V and J are TRBV5-1 and TRBJ1-1; TRBD1 matches at 7 bases. Germline V gives CDR1 SGHRS, CDR2 YFSETQ. This CDR3 spans 14 amino acids. Losses at the gene ends were 4 bases for V and 6 bases for J; bases not matched to a gene: 9. The CDR3 nucleotides read TGCGCCAGCAGCCCCCGACAGGGTGTAGCTGAAGCTTTCTTT. Protein sequence: CASSPRQGVAEAFF.